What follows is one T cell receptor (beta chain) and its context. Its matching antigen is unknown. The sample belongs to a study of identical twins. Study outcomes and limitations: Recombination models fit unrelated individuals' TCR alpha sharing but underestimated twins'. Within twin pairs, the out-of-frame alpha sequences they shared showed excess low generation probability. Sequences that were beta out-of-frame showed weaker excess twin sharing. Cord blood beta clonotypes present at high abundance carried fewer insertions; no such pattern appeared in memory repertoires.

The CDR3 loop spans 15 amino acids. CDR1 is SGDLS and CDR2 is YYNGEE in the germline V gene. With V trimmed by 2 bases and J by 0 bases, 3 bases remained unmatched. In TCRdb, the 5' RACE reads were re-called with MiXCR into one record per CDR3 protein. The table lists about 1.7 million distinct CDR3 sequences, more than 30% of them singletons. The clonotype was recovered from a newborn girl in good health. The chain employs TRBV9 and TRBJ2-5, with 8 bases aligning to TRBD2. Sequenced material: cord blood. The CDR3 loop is CASSVGSGDQETQYF. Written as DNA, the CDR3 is TGTGCCAGCAGCGTCGGTAGCGGGGACCAAGAGACCCAGTACTTC.